The 15 T cell receptor beta chains below all came from one sample that was sequenced in a study of blood T cell repertoires in COVID-19. This table comes from immunoSEQ multiplex PCR, and its TCRdb copy is limited to in-frame clones, with some not included. Of 160,000 or so clones listed, around 87% are singletons. What was sequenced was PBMCs or T cells enriched from blood (not recorded which). The receptors shown here come from a woman between 45 and 65 years old who had recovered from COVID-19.

The chain has TRBV5-4 and TRBJ2-2, with TRBD2 matching over 14 bases. Germline CDR1 SGHNT, CDR2 YYREEE (reference sequence). CDR3 length equals 18 residues. V lost 3 bases, J lost 1 base, and 5 bases stayed unmatched. This CDR3 reads CASSSDGTSGGNTGELFF. The CDR3, as DNA: TGTGCCAGCAGCTCGGACGGGACTAGCGGGGGGAACACCGGGGAGCTGTTTTTT.

J is TRBJ2-1 and V is TRBV15, with 7 bases aligning to TRBD2. V shed 2 bases and J 9 bases; nucleotides not matched to a gene: 4. Germline loops: CDR1 LNHNV, CDR2 YYDKDF (reference sequence). The CDR3 has 13 residues. CDR3 amino acids: CATSRKSGVEQFF. Written as DNA, the CDR3 is TGTGCCACCAGCAGAAAGAGCGGGGTTGAGCAGTTCTTC. The full variable domain, rest sourced from reference TRBV15 and TRBJ2-1, is DAMVIQNPRYQVTQFGKPVTLSCSQTLNHNVMYWYQQKSSQAPKLLFHYYDKDFNNEADTPDNFQSRRPNTSFCFLDIRSPGLGDTAMYLCATSRKSGVEQFFGPGTRLTVL.

CDR3 nucleotides: TGCGCCAGCAGCCAGGCCTTCGGGAGCTCTGGAAACACCATATATTTT. It yields the protein CASSQAFGSSGNTIYF. The chain is built from TRBV4-3 and TRBJ1-3; D call uncertain. V was clipped by 3 bases and J by 0 bases, with 12 bases between them. The CDR3 spans 16 residues. Germline V CDR1 and CDR2: LGHNA, YSLEER.

The CDR3 region is CATSIRTHEAFF. The CDR3 nucleotides read TGTGCCACCAGCATACGGACACACGAAGCTTTCTTT. V gene TRBV15 combines with J gene TRBJ1-1; TRBD1 might be the D (5 bases). Germline CDR1 reads LNHNV; CDR2 reads YYDKDF (reference sequence). The length of the CDR3 is 12 residues. Trimming cost V 4 bases and J 8 bases, with 11 bases left between them.

The genes are TRBV7-2 and TRBJ2-3, with TRBD2 matching 7 bases. The germline CDR1 and CDR2 sequences are SGHTA and FQGNSA. V lost 3 bases, J lost 4 bases, and 10 bases stayed unmatched. The CDR3 runs to 16 residues. DNA for the CDR3: TGTGCCAGCAGCTTCCAGCGGGGCAAAGGGGCAGATACGCAGTATTTT. The encoded protein is CASSFQRGKGADTQYF.

The rearrangement links TRBV5-1 to TRBJ1-1, with D hard to call. The CDR3 totals 13 residues. Trimming removed 2 bases from V and 2 bases from J, with 7 bases in between. Germline lookup yields CDR1 SGHRS and CDR2 YFSETQ. The DNA of the CDR3 is TGCGCCAGCAGCTTACAGTCCAACACTGAAGCTTTCTTT. Protein sequence: CASSLQSNTEAFF.

The rearrangement joins TRBV18 to TRBJ2-3; 8 bases fit TRBD1. The CDR3 is 18 amino acids. V lost 3 bases, J lost 1 base, and 12 bases stayed unmatched. CDR1 and CDR2 from the germline V gene are KGHSH and LQKENI. The CDR3 loop is CASSPASRMGQGTDTQYF. The CDR3 nucleotides read TGTGCCAGCTCACCCGCCTCCCGAATGGGACAGGGCACAGATACGCAGTATTTT.

The CDR3 nucleotides read TGTGCCAGCAGCTTGGAGGGACAGGGGCGCGAGACCCAGTACTTC. It encodes CASSLEGQGRETQYF. The V gene is TRBV5-4, the J gene TRBJ2-5; the match to TRBD1 covers 10 bases. Trimming at V came to 0 bases and at J to 5 bases, leaving 4 bases not matched to a gene. The CDR3 covers 15 residues. Germline V gene lookup returns CDR1 SGHNT and CDR2 YYREEE (reference sequence).

The table lists this clone with a count of one. V and J are TRBV18 and TRBJ2-3; 11 nucleotides line up with TRBD2. The V gene's germline CDR1 is KGHSH and CDR2 LQKENI. After removal of 3 bases from V and 5 bases from J, the junction contained 1 base not matched to a gene. The CDR3 sequence is 14 residues long. CDR3 sequence reads: CASSPGTSGDTQYF. CDR3 DNA sequence: TGTGCCAGCTCACCTGGGACTAGCGGAGATACGCAGTATTTT. The full variable domain, its missing parts supplied by reference TRBV18 and TRBJ2-3, is NAGVMQNPRHLVRRRGQEARLRCSPMKGHSHVYWYRQLPEEGLKFMVYLQKENIIDESGMPKERFSAEFPKEGPSILRIQQVVRGDSAAYFCASSPGTSGDTQYFGPGTRLTVL.

This chain links TRBV11-3 with TRBJ2-5; 12 bases fit TRBD2. Trimming removed 4 bases from V and 1 base from J; junction bases left unmatched: 7. The CDR3 consists of 17 residues. The germline V gene encodes CDR1 SGHNT and CDR2 YENEEA. CDR3 in amino acids: CASSSPLAGGFQETQYF. In nucleotides, the CDR3 is TGTGCCAGCAGCTCTCCTCTAGCGGGGGGGTTCCAAGAGACCCAGTACTTC.

V is TRBV7-9 and J is TRBJ2-7; D possibly corresponds to TRBD2 (6 bases). From germline, CDR1 is SEHNR and CDR2 FQNEAQ (reference sequence). This CDR3 region has 16 residues. Trimming stripped 5 bases from V and 2 bases from J, with 19 bases between. The CDR3 spells CASSRYQGLQTYEQYF. The CDR3 nucleotides are TGTGCCAGCAGCCGTTACCAGGGACTGCAAACCTACGAGCAGTACTTC.

The genes are TRBV12-3 or TRBV12-4 and TRBJ1-5; the D is unclear. The CDR3 has 13 residues. V was trimmed by 3 bases and J by 9 bases, leaving 12 bases between them. Here the CDR3 DNA reads TGTGCCAGCAGTTTTTCCCCCCGACTGCCCCAGCATTTT. It specifies CASSFSPRLPQHF.

The chain has TRBV5-1 and TRBJ2-3; the D is unclear. The CDR3 consists of 12 residues. The V end lost 4 bases, the J end lost 2 bases, and 5 bases lay between the germline ends. Germline V gene lookup returns CDR1 SGHRS and CDR2 YFSETQ. The CDR3 sequence: CASSLLTDTQYF. DNA of the CDR3: TGCGCCAGCAGCCTCCTCACAGATACGCAGTATTTT. The full variable domain, rest sourced from reference TRBV5-1 and TRBJ2-3, is KAGVTQTPRYLIKTRGQQVTLSCSPISGHRSVSWYQQTPGQGLQFLFEYFSETQRNKGNFPGRFSGRQFSNSRSEMNVSTLELGDSALYLCASSLLTDTQYFGPGTRLTVL.

This clone was counted a single time. The chain uses TRBV7-9 and TRBJ1-1; 7 positions agree with TRBD1. Germline V gives CDR1 SEHNR, CDR2 FQNEAQ (reference sequence). The CDR3 runs to 14 residues. J was trimmed by 5 bases and V by 1 base; bases with no gene match: 4. CDR3 region: CASSLETGRTEAFF. CDR3 nucleotides: TGTGCCAGCAGCTTAGAGACAGGGCGGACTGAAGCTTTCTTT.

The chain recombines TRBV4-3 with TRBJ2-2; the match to TRBD1 covers 10 bases. V lost 1 base, J lost 3 bases, and 2 bases stayed unmatched. CDR3 length equals 16 residues. Germline loops: CDR1 LGHNA, CDR2 YSLEER. DNA of the CDR3: TGCGCCAGCAGCCAAGGGACAGGGGGGGACACCGGGGAGCTGTTTTTT. Translation gives CASSQGTGGDTGELFF.